This is a list of T cell receptor beta chains from one sample in a study of blood T cell repertoires in COVID-19. Some clones are missing from TCRdb's copy, which holds only in-frame ones; the method was immunoSEQ multiplex PCR. The sample lists fewer than 700,000 clones; approximately 91% were seen once. Sequenced material: peripheral blood. The receptors shown here come from a woman aged 50 to 60 with COVID-19, enrolled during active disease. CDR3s include the opening cysteine and the closing phenylalanine or tryptophan. The order of the fields is J gene, D gene, clone size, V gene, CDR3 DNA, CDR3 protein. The D gene is left open where the match is weak. Rows may omit the clone size; those that give it use once, few, many or a size class.

j_gene: TRBJ1-2; d_gene: NA; abundance: NA; v_gene: TRBV6-5; CDR3nt: TGTGCCACCCGACAGACTAACTATGGCTACACCTTC; CDR3aa: CATRQTNYGYTF
j_gene: TRBJ2-5; d_gene: TRBD1; abundance: few; v_gene: TRBV24-1; CDR3nt: TGTGCCACCAGTGATTTGGTGGCAGGGGGTCAAGAGACCCAGTACTTC; CDR3aa: CATSDLVAGGQETQYF
j_gene: TRBJ1-5; d_gene: TRBD1; abundance: NA; v_gene: TRBV6-5; CDR3nt: TGTGCCAGCAGTCTAGGGACAGGGGTCAATCAGCCCCAGCATTTT; CDR3aa: CASSLGTGVNQPQHF
j_gene: TRBJ2-7; d_gene: TRBD2; abundance: once; v_gene: TRBV6-5; CDR3nt: TGTGCCAGCAGCCTTAATACCCGGGACTATCAGTACTTC; CDR3aa: CASSLNTRDYQYF
j_gene: TRBJ1-4; d_gene: TRBD1; abundance: once; v_gene: TRBV18; CDR3nt: TGTGCCAGCTCACCGACCACAGGGGCCTCTAATGAAAAACTGTTTTTT; CDR3aa: CASSPTTGASNEKLFF
j_gene: TRBJ2-2; d_gene: TRBD2; abundance: NA; v_gene: TRBV5-6; CDR3nt: TGTGCCAGCAGCTTGGAGCGGGGGGGCCTCTCCGGGGAGCTGTTTTTT; CDR3aa: CASSLERGGLSGELFF
j_gene: TRBJ2-2; d_gene: NA; abundance: NA; v_gene: TRBV4-1; CDR3nt: TGCGCCAGCAGCCACACCAGACAGGAAGGCACCGGGGAGCTGTTTTTT; CDR3aa: CASSHTRQEGTGELFF
j_gene: TRBJ2-1; d_gene: TRBD2; abundance: NA; v_gene: TRBV24-1; CDR3nt: TGTGCCACCAGTGATTCCGCAGGTCAGCGGGGGTTGTGGAATGAGCAGTTCTTC; CDR3aa: CATSDSAGQRGLWNEQFF
j_gene: TRBJ1-1; d_gene: NA; abundance: NA; v_gene: TRBV7-9; CDR3nt: TGTGCCAGCCTCCGGGGGGGCCCGCGAAACACTGAAGCTTTCTTT; CDR3aa: CASLRGGPRNTEAFF
j_gene: TRBJ1-4; d_gene: NA; abundance: NA; v_gene: TRBV7-2; CDR3nt: TGTGCCAGCAGCTTAGCGACGGGAGGTAATGAAAAACTGTTTTTT; CDR3aa: CASSLATGGNEKLFF
j_gene: TRBJ1-4; d_gene: TRBD1; abundance: NA; v_gene: TRBV5-1; CDR3nt: TGCGCCAGCAAGGGACAGGGGGGTGAAAAACTGTTTTTT; CDR3aa: CASKGQGGEKLFF
j_gene: TRBJ2-1; d_gene: NA; abundance: NA; v_gene: TRBV27; CDR3nt: TGTGCCAGCAGTGGAGGGAGCTCCTACAATGAGCAGTTCTTC; CDR3aa: CASSGGSSYNEQFF
j_gene: TRBJ2-3; d_gene: NA; abundance: NA; v_gene: TRBV7-9; CDR3nt: TGTGCCAGCAGCTCTAGGCACAGGGATCGCGCAGATACGCAGTATTTT; CDR3aa: CASSSRHRDRADTQYF
j_gene: TRBJ1-1; d_gene: NA; abundance: NA; v_gene: TRBV11-1; CDR3nt: TGTGCCAGCAGCTTAGGGTCCAGAAACACTGAAGCTTTCTTT; CDR3aa: CASSLGSRNTEAFF
j_gene: TRBJ1-5; d_gene: NA; abundance: NA; v_gene: TRBV9; CDR3nt: TGTGCCAGCAGCCGTGACAGAGATCAGCCCCAGCATTTT; CDR3aa: CASSRDRDQPQHF
j_gene: TRBJ2-1; d_gene: NA; abundance: NA; v_gene: TRBV11-2; CDR3nt: TGTGCCAGCAGCCCTACCTTTAGCAGGGGCCCCGGAGGTGAGCAGTTCTTC; CDR3aa: CASSPTFSRGPGGEQFF
j_gene: TRBJ1-2; d_gene: NA; abundance: NA; v_gene: TRBV11-2; CDR3nt: TGTGCCAGCAGTCATCAGGGTGCCTTATTTGGCTACACCTTC; CDR3aa: CASSHQGALFGYTF
j_gene: TRBJ2-3; d_gene: NA; abundance: NA; v_gene: TRBV19; CDR3nt: TGTGCCAGTAGTATGGGCAGGAAGGTAGATACGCAGTATTTT; CDR3aa: CASSMGRKVDTQYF
j_gene: TRBJ2-7; d_gene: NA; abundance: NA; v_gene: TRBV27; CDR3nt: TGTGCCAGCGGTACCCGTTTGAGCTACGAGCAGTACTTC; CDR3aa: CASGTRLSYEQYF
j_gene: TRBJ1-5; d_gene: NA; abundance: NA; v_gene: TRBV19; CDR3nt: TGTGCCAGTGAGAGGGCCAATCAGCCCCAGCATTTT; CDR3aa: CASERANQPQHF
j_gene: TRBJ1-2; d_gene: NA; abundance: NA; v_gene: TRBV5-6; CDR3nt: TGTGCCAGCAGCTTGGACGGGGGAGGGAACGGCTACACCTTC; CDR3aa: CASSLDGGGNGYTF
j_gene: TRBJ2-1; d_gene: NA; abundance: few; v_gene: TRBV12-3/TRBV12-4; CDR3nt: TGTGCCAGCAGTTTAGGGCCCTACAATGAGCAGTTCTTC; CDR3aa: CASSLGPYNEQFF
j_gene: TRBJ2-3; d_gene: TRBD2; abundance: NA; v_gene: TRBV2; CDR3nt: TGTGCCAGCAGCCCCCCCTGGCCAGGGAGGGCAGATACGCAGTATTTT; CDR3aa: CASSPPWPGRADTQYF
j_gene: TRBJ1-3; d_gene: TRBD1; abundance: once; v_gene: TRBV4-1; CDR3nt: TGCGCCAGCAGCCAAGTCCAGGGGGCTGGAAACACCATATATTTT; CDR3aa: CASSQVQGAGNTIYF
j_gene: TRBJ1-6; d_gene: NA; abundance: once; v_gene: TRBV19; CDR3nt: TGTGCCAGTAGTTCTTACCTAAGCTTGAATTCACCCCTCCACTTT; CDR3aa: CASSSYLSLNSPLHF
j_gene: TRBJ1-5; d_gene: NA; abundance: NA; v_gene: TRBV24-1; CDR3nt: TGTGCCACCAGTTGGGGCGGTAGCAATCAGCCCCAGCATTTT; CDR3aa: CATSWGGSNQPQHF
j_gene: TRBJ1-6; d_gene: NA; abundance: NA; v_gene: TRBV4-1; CDR3nt: TGCGCCAGCAGCCAAGAACTATATAATTCACCCCTCCACTTT; CDR3aa: CASSQELYNSPLHF
j_gene: TRBJ2-7; d_gene: NA; abundance: NA; v_gene: TRBV11-2; CDR3nt: TGTGCCAGCAGCTTAGATCGAACAGAGACCTACGAGCAGTACTTC; CDR3aa: CASSLDRTETYEQYF
j_gene: TRBJ2-7; d_gene: NA; abundance: NA; v_gene: TRBV7-8; CDR3nt: TGTGCCAGCAGCCCAACGGGGTCTGGCTACGAGCAGTACTTC; CDR3aa: CASSPTGSGYEQYF
j_gene: TRBJ1-4; d_gene: NA; abundance: NA; v_gene: TRBV2; CDR3nt: TGTGCCAGCAGTGCCGGGAAGTCCTACGGGGTGTTTTTT; CDR3aa: CASSAGKSYGVFF
j_gene: TRBJ2-7; d_gene: TRBD1; abundance: NA; v_gene: TRBV5-4; CDR3nt: TGTGCCAGCAGCTGGGACAGGTCTAACGAGCAGTACTTC; CDR3aa: CASSWDRSNEQYF
j_gene: TRBJ2-1; d_gene: NA; abundance: NA; v_gene: TRBV5-8; CDR3nt: TGTGCCAGCAGCTTTCGGGGAAAGCGGTACAATGAGCAGTTCTTC; CDR3aa: CASSFRGKRYNEQFF
j_gene: TRBJ1-2; d_gene: NA; abundance: NA; v_gene: TRBV30; CDR3nt: TGTGCCTGGAGTCCGGGGGGCTATGGCTACACCTTC; CDR3aa: CAWSPGGYGYTF
j_gene: TRBJ2-1; d_gene: TRBD2; abundance: NA; v_gene: TRBV7-8; CDR3nt: TGTGCCAGCAGCTTAACCTCCGGGACTACCTACAATGAGCAGTTCTTC; CDR3aa: CASSLTSGTTYNEQFF
j_gene: TRBJ2-7; d_gene: TRBD2; abundance: NA; v_gene: TRBV4-2; CDR3nt: TGTGCCAGCAGCCAAGAACCTCTTTCGGCGGGGGGATCCTACGAGCAGTACTTC; CDR3aa: CASSQEPLSAGGSYEQYF
j_gene: TRBJ1-3; d_gene: TRBD1; abundance: NA; v_gene: TRBV6-5; CDR3nt: TGTGCCAGCAAAACCGACAGGGTGGCAGGAAACACCATATATTTT; CDR3aa: CASKTDRVAGNTIYF
j_gene: TRBJ1-2; d_gene: TRBD1; abundance: NA; v_gene: TRBV5-1; CDR3nt: TGCGCCAGCAAGGTCCCAGGGGGCGCGGCTGGCTACACCTTC; CDR3aa: CASKVPGGAAGYTF
j_gene: TRBJ1-3; d_gene: TRBD1; abundance: NA; v_gene: TRBV4-2; CDR3nt: TGTGCCAGCAGCTCAGAACAGGGGGCGTCAGGAAACACCATATATTTT; CDR3aa: CASSSEQGASGNTIYF
j_gene: TRBJ2-2; d_gene: NA; abundance: NA; v_gene: TRBV21-1; CDR3nt: TGTGCCAGCAGCAAAGGATTGGGACAGAACACCGGGGAGCTGTTTTTT; CDR3aa: CASSKGLGQNTGELFF
j_gene: TRBJ1-1; d_gene: NA; abundance: NA; v_gene: TRBV4-1; CDR3nt: TGCGCCAGCAGCCATCTCCCGGGGTCAGGAACTGAAGCTTTCTTT; CDR3aa: CASSHLPGSGTEAFF
j_gene: TRBJ2-7; d_gene: NA; abundance: NA; v_gene: TRBV21-1; CDR3nt: TGTGCCAGCAGCAAAATGGACAGGGGAGGCCAGTACTTC; CDR3aa: CASSKMDRGGQYF
j_gene: TRBJ1-2; d_gene: NA; abundance: NA; v_gene: TRBV6-5; CDR3nt: TGTGCCAGCTTCCTATTGGGAGGGGTTCTTGGCTACACCTTC; CDR3aa: CASFLLGGVLGYTF
j_gene: TRBJ2-3; d_gene: TRBD2; abundance: few; v_gene: TRBV5-1; CDR3nt: TGCGCCAGCAGCTTTAGCGGGGGGGCGGCGGATACGCAGTATTTT; CDR3aa: CASSFSGGAADTQYF
j_gene: TRBJ1-5; d_gene: NA; abundance: NA; v_gene: TRBV10-3; CDR3nt: TGTGCCACCCCCCGGGGGGGGAGTACGAGCAATCAGCCCCAGCATTTT; CDR3aa: CATPRGGSTSNQPQHF
j_gene: TRBJ1-6; d_gene: NA; abundance: NA; v_gene: TRBV28; CDR3nt: TGTGCCAGCAGTTTTTCGGGGACCTATAATTCACCCCTCCACTTT; CDR3aa: CASSFSGTYNSPLHF
j_gene: TRBJ2-3; d_gene: TRBD2; abundance: NA; v_gene: TRBV7-9; CDR3nt: TGTGCCAGCAGCTCCACACTAGCGGGAGCAACAGATACGCAGTATTTT; CDR3aa: CASSSTLAGATDTQYF
j_gene: TRBJ1-1; d_gene: TRBD1; abundance: NA; v_gene: TRBV5-1; CDR3nt: TGCGCCAGCAGCTTGAGGACAGGGACGAAAACTGAAGCTTTCTTT; CDR3aa: CASSLRTGTKTEAFF
j_gene: TRBJ2-1; d_gene: NA; abundance: NA; v_gene: TRBV2; CDR3nt: TGTGCCAGCCGCTTGGGGCTTTACAATGAGCAGTTCTTC; CDR3aa: CASRLGLYNEQFF
j_gene: TRBJ2-3; d_gene: TRBD2; abundance: once; v_gene: TRBV7-9; CDR3nt: TGTGCCAGCAGCTTTACCAGCGGGGGGGCCCCAGATACGCAGTATTTT; CDR3aa: CASSFTSGGAPDTQYF
j_gene: TRBJ1-1; d_gene: NA; abundance: NA; v_gene: TRBV29-1; CDR3nt: TGCAGCGTCCTCGGGACAATGTGGACTGAAGCTTTCTTT; CDR3aa: CSVLGTMWTEAFF
j_gene: TRBJ1-1; d_gene: NA; abundance: NA; v_gene: TRBV5-4; CDR3nt: TGTGCCAGCAGGCCGATGCCGGGGGGTCTGAACACTGAAGCTTTCTTT; CDR3aa: CASRPMPGGLNTEAFF